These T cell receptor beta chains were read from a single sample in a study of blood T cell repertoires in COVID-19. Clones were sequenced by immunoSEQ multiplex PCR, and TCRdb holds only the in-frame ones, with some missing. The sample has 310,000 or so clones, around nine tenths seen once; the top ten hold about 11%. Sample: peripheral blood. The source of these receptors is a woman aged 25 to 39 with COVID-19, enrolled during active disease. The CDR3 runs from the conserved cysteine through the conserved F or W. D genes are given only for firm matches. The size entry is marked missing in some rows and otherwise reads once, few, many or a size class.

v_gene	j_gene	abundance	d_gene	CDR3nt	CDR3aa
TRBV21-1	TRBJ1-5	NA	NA	TGTGCCAGCAGCAAAGGCGGGCGCAGCTTCTACAATCAGCCCCAGCATTTT	CASSKGGRSFYNQPQHF
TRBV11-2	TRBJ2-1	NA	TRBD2	TGTGCCAGCAGCTCGGGACTAGGTATTTTCAATGAGCAGTTCTTC	CASSSGLGIFNEQFF
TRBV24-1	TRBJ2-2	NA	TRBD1	TGTGCCACCAGTGATGCAACCGGGACAGCTAACACCGAGGAGCTGTTTTTT	CATSDATGTANTEELFF
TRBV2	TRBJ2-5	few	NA	TGTGCCAGCAGTGGGACAGAAGAGACCCAGTACTTC	CASSGTEETQYF
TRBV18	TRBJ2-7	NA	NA	TGTGCCAGCTCACCATCCGGAGGCTACGAGCAGTACTTC	CASSPSGGYEQYF
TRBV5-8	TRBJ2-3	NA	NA	TGTGCCAGCAGCAACGAGGCGAATACGCAGTATTTT	CASSNEANTQYF
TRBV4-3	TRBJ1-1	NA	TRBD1	TGCGCCAGCAGGGCAGGGGGCGCCGGGAACACTGAAGCTTTCTTT	CASRAGGAGNTEAFF
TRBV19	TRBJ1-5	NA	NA	TGTGCCAGTAGTGCGACAAGATCACAGCCCCAGCATTTT	CASSATRSQPQHF
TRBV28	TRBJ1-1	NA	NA	TGTGCCAGCAGTCCTATCGCCGTTATGAACACTGAAGCTTTCTTT	CASSPIAVMNTEAFF
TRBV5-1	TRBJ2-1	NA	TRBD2	TGCGCCAGCAGTCCTTGGAACCCGGGACTAGTAATGTTCAATGAGCAGTTCTTC	CASSPWNPGLVMFNEQFF
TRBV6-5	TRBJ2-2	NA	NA	TGTGCCAGCATAACAGGAACCGGGGAGCTGTTTTTT	CASITGTGELFF
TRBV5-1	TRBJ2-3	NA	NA	TGCGCCAGCAGCTACCACCAAGGGGGCACAGATACGCAGTATTTT	CASSYHQGGTDTQYF
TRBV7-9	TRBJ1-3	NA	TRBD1	TGTGCCAGCAGCTTAGCCCCGGGACAGGGTCTGAACACCATATATTTT	CASSLAPGQGLNTIYF
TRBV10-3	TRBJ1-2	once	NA	TGTGCCATCAGTGATGGGGCAGTAAACTATGGCTACACCTTC	CAISDGAVNYGYTF